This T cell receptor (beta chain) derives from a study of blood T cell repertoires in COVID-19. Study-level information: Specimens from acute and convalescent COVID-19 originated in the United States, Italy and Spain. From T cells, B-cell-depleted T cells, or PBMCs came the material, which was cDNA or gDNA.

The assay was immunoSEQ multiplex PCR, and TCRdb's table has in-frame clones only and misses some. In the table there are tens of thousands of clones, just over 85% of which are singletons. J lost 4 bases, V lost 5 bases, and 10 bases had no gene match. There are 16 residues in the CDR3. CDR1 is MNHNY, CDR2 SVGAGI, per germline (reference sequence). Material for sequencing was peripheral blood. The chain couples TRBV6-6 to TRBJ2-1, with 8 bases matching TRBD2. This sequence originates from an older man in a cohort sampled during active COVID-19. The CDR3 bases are TGTGCCAGCAGTCCTCACTCGGGGGGGACGTACAATGAGCAGTTCTTC. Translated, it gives CASSPHSGGTYNEQFF.